The 17 T cell receptor beta chains below all came from one sample that was sequenced in a study of blood T cell repertoires in COVID-19. Profiling relied on immunoSEQ multiplex PCR, and the TCRdb table lists in-frame clones only, not all of them. Altogether some 150,000 clones are present, around nine tenths being singletons, with the ten largest covering about 2.5%. Material for sequencing was peripheral blood. These receptors all come from a woman in her sixties or seventies with acute or convalescent COVID-19.

The chain is built from TRBV19 and TRBJ1-1; no clear D gene. Looked up from germline, CDR1 is LNHDA and CDR2 is SQIVND (reference sequence). The CDR3 sequence is 12 residues long. Between the trimmed V and J ends, which lost 7 bases and 4 bases, there was a span of 10 bases. The CDR3 protein is CASNGQATEAFF. The CDR3 DNA reads as TGTGCCAGTAACGGCCAGGCCACTGAAGCTTTCTTT.

Concerning this clone itself: Other DNA sequences within the sample encode an identical CDR3. The CDR3, as DNA: TGTGCCAGCAGTTACCCTACCTACGAGCAGTACTTC. Amino acid sequence: CASSYPTYEQYF. V is TRBV6-2 or TRBV6-3 and J is TRBJ2-7; D gene uncertain. The CDR3 runs 12 residues. Germline V gives CDR1 MNHEY, CDR2 SVGEGT. The V end lost 2 bases, the J end lost 2 bases, and 4 bases lay between the germline ends.

V usage is TRBV6-5 and J usage is TRBJ1-5; D unresolved. Germline lookup yields CDR1 MNHEY and CDR2 SVGAGI. The CDR3 is made up of 15 amino acids. V was clipped by 0 bases and J by 9 bases, with 15 bases between them. CDR3 amino acids: CASSYSGSEVTPQHF. The CDR3 DNA sequence: TGTGCCAGCAGTTACTCGGGTAGTGAGGTGACGCCCCAGCATTTT.

This clone came up a few times. The chain has TRBV10-1 and TRBJ1-1; 8 positions agree with TRBD1. The length of the CDR3 is 15 residues. J was trimmed by 5 bases and V by 4 bases; bases with no gene match: 9. CDR1 is WNHNN and CDR2 is SYGVQD in the germline V gene (reference sequence). CDR3 nucleotides: TGCGCCAGCAGTGCAGGGGGCTCGGGTAGGACTGAAGCTTTCTTT. Encoded protein: CASSAGGSGRTEAFF.

The chain couples TRBV27 to TRBJ1-4; 7 bases align to TRBD1. Germline V gene lookup returns CDR1 MNHEY and CDR2 SMNVEV (reference sequence). The CDR3 runs 14 residues. Losses at the gene ends were 3 bases for V and 7 bases for J; bases not matched to a gene: 5. CDR3 region: CASSLAGTVEKLFF. The CDR3 DNA sequence: TGTGCCAGCAGTTTGGCGGGGACAGTTGAAAAACTGTTTTTT.

In its sample, this clone was seen a few times. The rearrangement links TRBV4-2 to TRBJ1-5; TRBD1 is a possible D gene (6 bases). The CDR3 length is 16 residues. Germline V gives CDR1 LGHNA, CDR2 YNFKEQ. Between the trimmed V and J ends, which lost 0 bases and 6 bases, there was a span of 15 bases. For the CDR3, the DNA is TGTGCCAGCAGCCAAGAATTGTGGGGACATTCTCAGCCCCAGCATTTT. Translation gives CASSQELWGHSQPQHF.

The rearrangement links TRBV19 to TRBJ1-1; TRBD1 might be the D (5 bases). Germline-derived CDR1 and CDR2 are LNHDA and SQIVND (reference sequence). The CDR3 is made up of 16 amino acids. V shed 2 bases and J shed 2 bases, with 15 bases lying between them. The CDR3 here is CASSISFVQANTEAFF. For the CDR3, the DNA is TGTGCCAGTAGTATAAGTTTTGTACAGGCTAACACTGAAGCTTTCTTT. The whole variable domain, remainder taken from reference TRBV19 and TRBJ1-1, is DGGITQSPKYLFRKEGQNVTLSCEQNLNHDAMYWYRQDPGQGLRLIYYSQIVNDFQKGDIAEGYSVSREKKESFPLTVTSAQKNPTAFYLCASSISFVQANTEAFFGQGTRLTVV.

Details on this clone: Different DNA sequences within this sample yield the same CDR3. The chain links TRBV7-2 to TRBJ1-1; tentatively, D is TRBD1 (5 bases). Germline assignment: CDR1 SGHTA and CDR2 FQGNSA. The V end was cut by 0 bases, the J end by 5 bases, with 10 bases between. The CDR3 is 14 residues long. CDR3 region: CASSLALGVTEAFF. The CDR3 nucleotides are TGTGCCAGCAGCTTAGCGCTAGGGGTTACTGAAGCTTTCTTT.

The chain joins TRBV3-1 (or the pseudogene TRBV3-2) to TRBJ1-2, with D perhaps TRBD1 (5 bases). Germline V gene lookup returns CDR1 LGHDT and CDR2 YNNKEL (reference sequence). The CDR3 covers 13 residues. The V and J ends lost 4 bases and 6 bases respectively, with 12 bases between them. The CDR3 loop is CASSPQGAHGYTF. CDR3 DNA sequence: TGTGCCAGCAGCCCCCAGGGCGCCCATGGCTACACCTTC.

The chain has TRBV30 and TRBJ1-1; perhaps TRBD1 as D (5 bases). Germline V CDR1 and CDR2: GTSNPN, SVGIG (reference sequence). The CDR3 loop spans 14 amino acids. Trimming took off 6 bases at V and 1 base at J, with 15 bases between the two ends. The CDR3 DNA sequence: TGTGCCTGTCGAACGGGGGACGGGAACACTGAAGCTTTCTTT. Translating it yields CACRTGDGNTEAFF.

This chain joins TRBV7-8 and TRBJ2-2, with D perhaps TRBD2 (5 bases). This CDR3 has 14 amino acids. In germline, CDR1 is SGHVS, CDR2 FQNEAQ. Deletions cut 1 base from V and 6 bases from J, with 9 bases between. CDR3 sequence reads: CASSLGGSAGELFF. CDR3 bases: TGTGCCAGCAGCTTAGGGGGTAGCGCCGGGGAGCTGTTTTTT.

The count of this clone is one. V and J are TRBV4-3 and TRBJ2-7; 7 bases agree with TRBD2. The germline gives CDR1 LGHNA, CDR2 YSLEER. The V segment lost 1 base and the J segment 0 bases; nucleotides outside the gene matches: 12. The CDR3 length is 18 residues. CDR3 region: CASSQGLMGRGSSYEQYF. The CDR3 nucleotides read TGCGCCAGCAGCCAAGGCCTGATGGGGCGGGGGAGCTCCTACGAGCAGTACTTC.

This chain links TRBV9 with TRBJ1-1; D is uncertain. The CDR3 totals 12 residues. V was cut by 3 bases and J by 11 bases, with 14 bases left in between. Germline V gene sequence: CDR1 SGDLS, CDR2 YYNGEE. The CDR3 sequence: CASSAPGGRAFF. CDR3 in DNA: TGTGCCAGCAGCGCCCCGGGAGGGCGGGCTTTCTTT. Full variable domain (remainder filled in from reference TRBV9 and TRBJ1-1): DSGVTQTPKHLITATGQRVTLRCSPRSGDLSVYWYQQSLDQGLQFLIQYYNGEERAKGNILERFSAQQFPDLHSELNLSSLELGDSALYFCASSAPGGRAFFGQGTRLTVV.

The chain employs TRBV4-1 and TRBJ2-7, with TRBD1 identical over 10 bases. The germline V gene has CDR1 MGHRA and CDR2 YSYEKL. Trimming cost V 1 base and J 3 bases; bases outside gene matches: 9. The CDR3 is 17 residues long. In DNA form, the CDR3 reads TGCGCCAGCAGCCAAGTAGCAACCGGGACAGGGGACTACGAGCAGTACTTC. It is translated as CASSQVATGTGDYEQYF.

The chain combines TRBV6-6 with TRBJ1-4; 7 nucleotides match TRBD1. Germline trimming cut 3 bases from V and 4 bases from J; bases unmatched to any gene: 8. Germline loops: CDR1 MNHNY, CDR2 SVGAGI (reference sequence). This CDR3 region has 16 residues. In DNA, the CDR3 is TGTGCCAGCAGTTATCAGCAGGGGGGTTTTAATGAAAAACTGTTTTTT. Translated: CASSYQQGGFNEKLFF.

The V and J genes are TRBV19 and TRBJ2-4; D is possibly TRBD2 (5 bases). The CDR3 has 15 amino acids. The V end was cut by 2 bases, the J end by 0 bases, with 8 bases between. Germline V gives CDR1 LNHDA, CDR2 SQIVND (reference sequence). The CDR3 sequence: CASSISRGAKNIQYF. The CDR3 DNA reads as TGTGCCAGTAGTATAAGTCGGGGAGCCAAAAACATTCAGTACTTC.

The chain has TRBV7-9 and TRBJ1-6, with D possibly being TRBD1 (5 bases). The CDR3 spans 14 residues. Per the germline V gene, CDR1 is SEHNR and CDR2 is FQNEAQ (reference sequence). Trimming left V 5 bases short and J 9 bases short, with 14 bases between. The CDR3 nucleotides are TGTGCCAGCAGCCCCCAGGGTTACGGTTCACCCCTCCACTTT. This sequence encodes CASSPQGYGSPLHF.